This T cell receptor (beta chain) emerged from a study of T-cell reconstitution after alpha-beta-depleted transplantation in children. Study results and caveats: For some patients, TCRbeta diversity was high at day 60 because of recipient T cells and thymic progenitors that survived. Most T-cell counts and diversity one year after the transplant came from T cells that were newly produced. Several hundred rapidly expanded clones from non-depleted graft cells reportedly supplied alpha-beta T cells about two months post-transplant.

This clonotype was recorded at least ten times. Its target is not known. The authors prepared the TCRbeta library with unique molecular identifiers. TCRdb reprocessed the PCR reads with MiXCR, giving one entry per CDR3 protein. The sample carries 280,000 or so distinct CDR3 sequences, more than 9% recorded once. The length of the CDR3 is 15 residues. J gave up 3 bases and V 3 bases, and 4 bases lay outside the gene matches. Looked up from germline, CDR1 is MDHEN and CDR2 is SYDVKM. The sequencing here drew on peripheral blood, taken 180 days after TCRalphabeta/CD19-depleted stem cell transplant. This sequence joins TRBV28 and TRBJ2-2, with 7 bases matching TRBD2. This TCR came from a male patient aged 2-9 years who had a stem cell transplant for chronic granulomatous disease, so the T cells may come from the graft donor. CDR3 residues: CASSLAGAYTGELFF. CDR3 coding DNA: TGTGCCAGCAGTTTGGCGGGAGCGTACACCGGGGAGCTGTTTTTT.